This T cell receptor (beta chain) is from a study of cytomegalovirus exposure and HLA in healthy donors (dated by TCRdb to the late 2010s). For context, the study as a whole: A later analysis indicated that the 120 validation repertoires were generated on the platform also employed for the approximately 690 repertoires of the first cohort. The study aimed to test whether signatures of past pathogen exposure could be identified by cataloging public T cell receptors. To predict cytomegalovirus infection status, the study combined high-throughput TCR immunosequencing, statistical association of individual TCRs with disease status, and machine learning. In addition to the first cohort of approximately 670 subjects, a separate validation cohort of approximately 110 different subjects was used.

The study at large found these results: The authors suggested that the approach could potentially be generalized to other disease states and immunological phenotypes. A later analysis had no HLA typing for the validation cohort, so co-occurrence there was scored across all 130 or so repertoires. A later analysis found that TCRs clustered in the first cohort also tended to co-occur in the 95 to 150 validation repertoires, with 90% to 95% of cluster scores above 0. In vitro tests confirmed that a few of the cytomegalovirus-associated TCR beta chains recognize cytomegalovirus antigens. Most TCR sequences were seen in very few donors, while some public TCRs were found in many individuals. In the study, 150 to 200 TCR beta chains were listed as associated with cytomegalovirus. The classifier was reported to diagnose cytomegalovirus status with high specificity and sensitivity in both the original and validation cohorts.

The library was made by the immunoSEQ multiplex PCR assay. The paper's data handling went like this. A statistical classification framework was built to diagnose cytomegalovirus status from the catalog of TCR beta chain sequences. TCRdb provides this immuneACCESS table in a form limited to in-frame rearrangements. Some clones are lacking; in checked studies, under half of them reflect an unresolved V gene, and why the rest are absent is not known. D and trimming were read from the DNA, whereas the V and J calls and clone size are those reported in that table. The sample records roughly 70,000 clones, approximately 96% of which are singletons. Jointly, the top ten make up around 1.5% of the sample. Deletion took 5 bases off V and 8 bases off J, with a span of 5 bases between the germline ends. Reading the germline V gene (reference sequence) gives CDR1 SEHNR and CDR2 FQNEAQ. The CDR3 spans 10 residues, from the cysteine through the phenylalanine. The DNA shown is the 30-base CDR3, in frame from base 1.

Concerning this clone itself: Its antigen is not yet known. Base qualities were left out, and no much larger clone turns up one base away.

Separate from the roughly 700-subject first cohort, the validation cohort of about 120 subjects was the group to which the donors belonged. The TCR originated in a woman younger than 35 in good health and CMV-seropositive. Specimen: PBMCs. The chain links TRBV7-9 with TRBJ2-3; there is no confident call for the D gene. The bases are TGTGCCAGCAGCGGCCGTACGCAGTATTTT. Its protein is CASSGRTQYF.